What follows is one TCR beta chain and its context. This specimen belongs to a study of blood T cell repertoires in COVID-19. Study at large: Material from acute and convalescent COVID-19 was sourced from the United States, Italy and Spain.

How the authors handled the data: Estimation of nucleated cell counts relied on the amplification of reference gene primers. Assay: immunoSEQ multiplex PCR; the TCRdb copy retains only in-frame clones and omits some. V, J and clone size derive from that table, while D and trimming were established from the DNA sequence. The table lists roughly 280,000 clones, about nine tenths of them singletons. The sample comprised peripheral blood. The receptor's source is a woman aged 45-59 years who had recovered from COVID-19.

DNA of the CDR3: TGCGCCAGCAGCCAGACGACAGGCGTTAGCAATCAGCCCCAGCATTTT. The encoded protein is CASSQTTGVSNQPQHF. This sequence joins TRBV4-3 and TRBJ1-5, with TRBD1 as a possible D gene (6 bases). CDR1 is LGHNA and CDR2 is YSLEER in the germline V gene. The CDR3 sequence is 16 residues long. Trimming shortened V by 3 bases and J by 0 bases, and 12 bases separated the two germline ends.